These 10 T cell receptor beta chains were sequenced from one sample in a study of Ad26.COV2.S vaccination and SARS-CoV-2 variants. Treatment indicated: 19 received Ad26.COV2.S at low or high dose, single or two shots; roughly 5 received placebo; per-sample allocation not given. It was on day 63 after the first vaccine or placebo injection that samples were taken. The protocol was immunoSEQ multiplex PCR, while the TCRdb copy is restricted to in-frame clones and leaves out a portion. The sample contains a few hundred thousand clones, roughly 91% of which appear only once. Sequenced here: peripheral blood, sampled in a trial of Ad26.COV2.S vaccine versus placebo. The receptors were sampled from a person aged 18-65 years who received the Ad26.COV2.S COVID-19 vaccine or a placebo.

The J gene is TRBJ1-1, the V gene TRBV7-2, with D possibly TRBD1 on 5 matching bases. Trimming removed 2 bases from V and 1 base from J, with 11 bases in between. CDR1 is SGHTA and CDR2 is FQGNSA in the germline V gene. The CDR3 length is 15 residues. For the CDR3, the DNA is TGTGCCAGCAGCTTAAATGGGGGGGAGAACACTGAAGCTTTCTTT. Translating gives CASSLNGGENTEAFF.

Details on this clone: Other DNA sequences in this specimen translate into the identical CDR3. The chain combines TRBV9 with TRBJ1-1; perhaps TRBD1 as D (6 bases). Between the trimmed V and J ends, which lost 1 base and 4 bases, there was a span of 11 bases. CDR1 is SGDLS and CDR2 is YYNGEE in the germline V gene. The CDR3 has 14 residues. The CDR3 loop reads CASSVWGGGTEAFF. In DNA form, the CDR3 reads TGTGCCAGCAGCGTATGGGGGGGCGGCACTGAAGCTTTCTTT.

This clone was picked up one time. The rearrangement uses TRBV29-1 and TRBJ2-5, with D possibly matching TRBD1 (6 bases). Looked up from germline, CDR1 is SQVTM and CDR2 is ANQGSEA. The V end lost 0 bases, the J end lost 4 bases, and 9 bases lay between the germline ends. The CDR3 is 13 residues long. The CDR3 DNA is TGCAGCGTTGAAGAACAGGGCGGAGAGACCCAGTACTTC. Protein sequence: CSVEEQGGETQYF.

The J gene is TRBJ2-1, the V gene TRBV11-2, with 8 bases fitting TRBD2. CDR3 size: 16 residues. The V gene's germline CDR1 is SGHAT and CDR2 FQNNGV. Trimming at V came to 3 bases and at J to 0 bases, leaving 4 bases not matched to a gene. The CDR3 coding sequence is TGTGCCAGCAGCTTGAGTCTAGCGGGCTCCTACAATGAGCAGTTCTTC. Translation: CASSLSLAGSYNEQFF.

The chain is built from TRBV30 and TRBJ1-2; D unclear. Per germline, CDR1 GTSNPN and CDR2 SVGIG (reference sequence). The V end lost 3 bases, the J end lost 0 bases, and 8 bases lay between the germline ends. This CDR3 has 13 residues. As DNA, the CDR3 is TGTGCCTGGAGGTGGAGAGCTAACTATGGCTACACCTTC. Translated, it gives CAWRWRANYGYTF.

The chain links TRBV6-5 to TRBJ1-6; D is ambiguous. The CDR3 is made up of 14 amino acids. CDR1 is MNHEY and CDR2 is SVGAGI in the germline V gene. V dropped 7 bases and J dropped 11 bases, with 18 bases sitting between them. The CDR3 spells CASTPSVGIAPLHF. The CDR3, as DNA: TGTGCCAGCACCCCCTCGGTGGGGATAGCACCCCTCCACTTT.

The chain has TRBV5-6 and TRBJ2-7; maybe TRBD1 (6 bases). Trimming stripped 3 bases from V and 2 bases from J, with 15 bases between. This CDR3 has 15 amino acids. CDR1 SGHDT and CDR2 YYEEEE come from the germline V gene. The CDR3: CASSSGQSLTYEQYF. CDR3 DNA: TGTGCCAGCAGCTCTGGACAGTCTTTAACCTACGAGCAGTACTTC.

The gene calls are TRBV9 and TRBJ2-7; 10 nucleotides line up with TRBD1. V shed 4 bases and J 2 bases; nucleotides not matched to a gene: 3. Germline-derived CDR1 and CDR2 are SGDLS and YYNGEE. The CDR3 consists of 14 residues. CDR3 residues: CASSYGQGAYEQYF. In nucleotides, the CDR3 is TGTGCCAGCAGCTATGGACAGGGGGCCTACGAGCAGTACTTC.

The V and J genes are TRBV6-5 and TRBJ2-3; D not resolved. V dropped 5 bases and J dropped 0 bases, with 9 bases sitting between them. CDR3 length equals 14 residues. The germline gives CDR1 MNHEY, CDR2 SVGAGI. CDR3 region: CASSRSTSTDTQYF. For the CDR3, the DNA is TGTGCCAGCAGTCGTTCGACTAGCACAGATACGCAGTATTTT.

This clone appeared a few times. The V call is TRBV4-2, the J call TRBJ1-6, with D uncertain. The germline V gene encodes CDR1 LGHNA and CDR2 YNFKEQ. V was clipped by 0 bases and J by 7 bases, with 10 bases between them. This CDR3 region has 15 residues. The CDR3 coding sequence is TGTGCCAGCAGCCAAGATCCGACGGCCAATTCACCCCTCCACTTT. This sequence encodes CASSQDPTANSPLHF.